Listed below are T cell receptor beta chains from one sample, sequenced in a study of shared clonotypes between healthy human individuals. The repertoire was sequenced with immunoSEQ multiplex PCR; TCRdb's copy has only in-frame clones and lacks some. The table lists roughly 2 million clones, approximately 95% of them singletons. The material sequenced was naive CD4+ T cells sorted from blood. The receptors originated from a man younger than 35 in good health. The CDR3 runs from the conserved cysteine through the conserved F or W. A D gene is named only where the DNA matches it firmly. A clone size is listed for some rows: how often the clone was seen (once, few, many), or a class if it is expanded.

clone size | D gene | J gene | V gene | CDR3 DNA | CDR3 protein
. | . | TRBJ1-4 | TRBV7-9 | TGTGCCAGCAGCTTCTCGACATATAATGAAAAACTGTTTTTT | CASSFSTYNEKLFF
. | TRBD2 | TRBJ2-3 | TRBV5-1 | TGCGCCAGCAGCTTAGCGGGGGGGCCCAGAGATACGCAGTATTTT | CASSLAGGPRDTQYF
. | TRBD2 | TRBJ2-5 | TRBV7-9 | TGTGCCAGCAGCCATGAAGCCCTAGCGGGTCCGAAGGGGGAGACCCAGTACTTC | CASSHEALAGPKGETQYF
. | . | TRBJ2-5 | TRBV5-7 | TGTGCCAGCAGCTTGGGACAGGAGAAAGAGACCCAGTACTTC | CASSLGQEKETQYF
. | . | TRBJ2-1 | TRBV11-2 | TGTGCCAGCAGCTCGATTTTACTCACCGGGATTGTTACGTCAAATGAGCAGTTCTTC | CASSSILLTGIVTSNEQFF
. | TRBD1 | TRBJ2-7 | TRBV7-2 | TGTGCCAGCAGTCTTGACAGGGGCACCTACGAGCAGTACTTC | CASSLDRGTYEQYF
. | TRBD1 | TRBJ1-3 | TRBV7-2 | TGTGCCAGCAGCCCCCGGGACAGACTAAACACCATATATTTT | CASSPRDRLNTIYF
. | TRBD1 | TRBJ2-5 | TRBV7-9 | TGTGCCAGCAGCTTAGGGACAGGCCTACCGACCCAGTACTTC | CASSLGTGLPTQYF
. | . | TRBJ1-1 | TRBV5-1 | TGCGCCAGCAGCTTGGTGCAGCAGAACACTGAAGCTTTCTTT | CASSLVQQNTEAFF
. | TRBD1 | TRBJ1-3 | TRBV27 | TGTGCCAGCAACGCAGGACAGGGGCGCGCTGGAAACACCATATATTTT | CASNAGQGRAGNTIYF
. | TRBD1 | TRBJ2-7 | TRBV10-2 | TGCGCCAGCAGTGGCTCACGGACAGGGCTTCGCGAGCAGTACTTC | CASSGSRTGLREQYF
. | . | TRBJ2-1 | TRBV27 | TGTGCCAGCAGTTTATCCCATGAGCAGTTCTTC | CASSLSHEQFF
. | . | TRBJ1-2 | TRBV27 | TGTGCCAGCAGTTTATATCCCATTAACTATGGCTACACCTTC | CASSLYPINYGYTF
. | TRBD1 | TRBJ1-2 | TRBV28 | TGTGCCAGCAGTTTAGGGGGCAGGGGGCTATATGGCTACACCTTC | CASSLGGRGLYGYTF
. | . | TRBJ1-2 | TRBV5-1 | TGCGCCAGCAGCTTTGGGGACACCGGGAACTATGGCTACACCTTC | CASSFGDTGNYGYTF
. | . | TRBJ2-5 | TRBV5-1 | TGCGCCAGCAGCTGGGACATCCATGTTGGAGCAAGAAGTCAAGAGACCCAGTACTTC | CASSWDIHVGARSQETQYF
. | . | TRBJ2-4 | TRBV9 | TGTGCCAGCAGCGTAGGCTTTATCAAAAACATTCAGTACTTC | CASSVGFIKNIQYF
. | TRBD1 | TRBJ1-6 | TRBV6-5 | TGTGCCAGCAGTTACTTGGGACAGGGGACTTCACCCCTCCACTTT | CASSYLGQGTSPLHF
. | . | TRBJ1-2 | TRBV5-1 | TGCGCCAGCAGCTTGGTACCAGAGAGCTATGGCTACACCTTC | CASSLVPESYGYTF
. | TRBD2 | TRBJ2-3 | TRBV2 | TGTGCCAGCAGTGGGACTAGCTGGAGCACAGATACGCAGTATTTT | CASSGTSWSTDTQYF
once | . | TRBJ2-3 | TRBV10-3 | TGTGCCATCAGTGAGTCGCGCTGGGAGACCGATACGCAGTATTTT | CAISESRWETDTQYF
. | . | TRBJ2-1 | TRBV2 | TGTGCCAGCAAGGATGGGGGGCTCTACAATGAGCAGTTCTTC | CASKDGGLYNEQFF
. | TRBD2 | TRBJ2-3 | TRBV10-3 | TGTGCCATCACCACTAGCGGGGCTCCAGATACGCAGTATTTT | CAITTSGAPDTQYF
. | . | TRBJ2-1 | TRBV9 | TGTGCCAGCAGCGTAGTGCTGGCCAGTGAGCAGTTCTTC | CASSVVLASEQFF
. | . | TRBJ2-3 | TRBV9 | TGTGCCAGCAGCGTAGAGGTTAGCCCCAGGTCAGATACGCAGTATTTT | CASSVEVSPRSDTQYF
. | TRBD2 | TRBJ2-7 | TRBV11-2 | TGTGCCAGCAGCCCCCGACTAGCGGGAGGGTTCTACGAGCAGTACTTC | CASSPRLAGGFYEQYF
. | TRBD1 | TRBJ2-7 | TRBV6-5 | TGTGCCAGCAGCAACCCGGGACAGCAGTACGAGCAGTACTTC | CASSNPGQQYEQYF
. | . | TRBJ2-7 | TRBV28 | TGTGCCAGCAGTTTGACAGCTCTCTCCTACGAGCAGTACTTC | CASSLTALSYEQYF
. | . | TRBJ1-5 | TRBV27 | TGTGCCAGCAGTCCCAAGGGGAATCAGCCCCAGCATTTT | CASSPKGNQPQHF
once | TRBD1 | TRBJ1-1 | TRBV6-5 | TGTGCCAGCAGTTCCGACAGGGCTATCACTGAAGCTTTCTTT | CASSSDRAITEAFF
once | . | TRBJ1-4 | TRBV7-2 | TGTGCCAGCAGCTTAAGGGCAGGGCTTGAAAAACTGTTTTTT | CASSLRAGLEKLFF
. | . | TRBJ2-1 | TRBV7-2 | TGTGCCAGCAGCTTAGCCTGGTCGGGACTGGGATTATATGAGCAGTTCTTC | CASSLAWSGLGLYEQFF
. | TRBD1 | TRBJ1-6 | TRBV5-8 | TGTGCCAGCAGCCCCGGACAGGCAAATTCACCCCTCCACTTT | CASSPGQANSPLHF
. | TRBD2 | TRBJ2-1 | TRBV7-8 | TGTGCCAGCAGCTCGGGACTAGCGGGAGTATCTGAGCAGTTCTTC | CASSSGLAGVSEQFF
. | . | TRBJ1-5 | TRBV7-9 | TGTGCCAGCAGCTTTAACAGGGAGGATCAGCCCCAGCATTTT | CASSFNREDQPQHF
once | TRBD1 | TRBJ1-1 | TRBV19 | TGTGCCAGTAATCCTACCCAGGGGGTGGGCACTGAAGCTTTCTTT | CASNPTQGVGTEAFF
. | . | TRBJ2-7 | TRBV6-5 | TGTGCCAGCAGTTACAGGGATGGTAGCGAGCAGTACTTC | CASSYRDGSEQYF
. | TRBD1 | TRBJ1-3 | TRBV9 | TGTGCCAGCAGCGCCTTAAGACAGGGGGCCTCAGGAAACACCATATATTTT | CASSALRQGASGNTIYF
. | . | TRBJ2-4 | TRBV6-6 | TGTGCCACCCCGGGGGCCAAAAACATTCAGTACTTC | CATPGAKNIQYF
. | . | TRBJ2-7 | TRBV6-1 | TGTGCCAGCAGTCAAGCAGTGGGATCCTACGAGCAGTACTTC | CASSQAVGSYEQYF
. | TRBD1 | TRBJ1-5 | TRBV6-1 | TGTGCCAGCAGGGCGACAGGGCGTCAGCCCCAGCATTTT | CASRATGRQPQHF
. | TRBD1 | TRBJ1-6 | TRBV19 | TGTGCCAGTAGTACCCCTACAGGGGGTGGTAATTCACCCCTCCACTTT | CASSTPTGGGNSPLHF
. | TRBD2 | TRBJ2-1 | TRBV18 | TGTGCCAGCTCACCTAAAGCGGGAGGATTCAATGAGCAGTTCTTC | CASSPKAGGFNEQFF
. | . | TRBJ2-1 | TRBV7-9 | TGTGCCAGCAGCCCAATTAGCGCGAGCTCCTACAATGAGCAGTTCTTC | CASSPISASSYNEQFF